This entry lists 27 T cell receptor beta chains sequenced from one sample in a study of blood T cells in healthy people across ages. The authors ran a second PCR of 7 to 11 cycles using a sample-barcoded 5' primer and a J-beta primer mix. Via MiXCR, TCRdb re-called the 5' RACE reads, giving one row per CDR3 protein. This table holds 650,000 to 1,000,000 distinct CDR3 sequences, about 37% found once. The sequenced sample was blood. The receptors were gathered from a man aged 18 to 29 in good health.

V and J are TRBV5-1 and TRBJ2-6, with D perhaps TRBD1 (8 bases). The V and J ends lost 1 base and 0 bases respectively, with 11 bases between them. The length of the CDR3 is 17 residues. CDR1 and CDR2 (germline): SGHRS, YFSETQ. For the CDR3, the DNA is TGCGCCAGCAGCTTGACAGGGGGGGGCTCTGGGGCCAACGTCCTGACTTTC. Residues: CASSLTGGGSGANVLTF.

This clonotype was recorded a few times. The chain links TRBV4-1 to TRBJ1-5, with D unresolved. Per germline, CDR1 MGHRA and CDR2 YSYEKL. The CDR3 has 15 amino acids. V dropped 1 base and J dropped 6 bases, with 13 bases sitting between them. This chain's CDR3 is CASSQAMDRSQPQHF. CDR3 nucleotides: TGCGCCAGCAGCCAAGCTATGGATCGGAGTCAGCCCCAGCATTTT.

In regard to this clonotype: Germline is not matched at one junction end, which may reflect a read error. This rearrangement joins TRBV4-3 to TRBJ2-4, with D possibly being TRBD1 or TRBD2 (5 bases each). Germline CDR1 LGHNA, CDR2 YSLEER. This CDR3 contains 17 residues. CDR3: CASSQGTTYIAKNIRYF. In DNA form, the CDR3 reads TGCGCCAGCAGCCAGGGGACGACTTACATAGCCAAAAACATTCGGTACTTC.

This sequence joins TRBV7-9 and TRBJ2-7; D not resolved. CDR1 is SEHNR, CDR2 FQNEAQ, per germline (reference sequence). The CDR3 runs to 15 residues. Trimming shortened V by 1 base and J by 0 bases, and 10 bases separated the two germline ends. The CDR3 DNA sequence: TGTGCCAGCAGCTTAGGTTCATCTCGCTCCTACGAGCAGTACTTC. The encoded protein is CASSLGSSRSYEQYF.

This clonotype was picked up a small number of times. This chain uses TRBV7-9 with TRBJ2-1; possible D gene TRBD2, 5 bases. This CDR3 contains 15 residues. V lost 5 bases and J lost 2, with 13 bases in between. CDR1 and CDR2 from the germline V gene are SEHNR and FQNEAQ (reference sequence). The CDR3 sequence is CASSPDSRPYNEQFF. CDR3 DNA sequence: TGTGCCAGCAGCCCGGACTCCCGGCCCTACAATGAGCAGTTCTTC. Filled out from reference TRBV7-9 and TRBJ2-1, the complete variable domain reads DTGVSQNPRHKITKRGQNVTFRCDPISEHNRLYWYRQTLGQGPEFLTYFQNEAQLEKSRLLSDRFSAERPKGSFSTLEIQRTEQGDSAMYLCASSPDSRPYNEQFFGPGTRLTVL.

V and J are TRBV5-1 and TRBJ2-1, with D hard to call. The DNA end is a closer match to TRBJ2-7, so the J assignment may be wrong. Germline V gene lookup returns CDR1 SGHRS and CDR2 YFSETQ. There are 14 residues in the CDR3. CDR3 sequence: CASSWTTGYNEQYF. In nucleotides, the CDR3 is TGCGCCAGCAGCTGGACGACGGGCTACAATGAGCAGTACTTC.

This CDR3 reads CASSGGQGVNGGYTF. The CDR3 DNA is TGTGCCAGCAGCGGGGGACAGGGGGTAAATGGTGGCTACACCTTC. V is TRBV7-2 and J is TRBJ1-2; 11 nucleotides agree with TRBD1. Germline assignment: CDR1 SGHTA and CDR2 FQGNSA. The trim removed 5 bases at V and 7 bases at J, leaving 9 bases unmatched. The CDR3 spans 15 residues. Variable domain in full (rest from reference TRBV7-2 and TRBJ1-2): GAGVSQSPSNKVTEKGKDVELRCDPISGHTALYWYRQSLGQGLEFLIYFQGNSAPDKSGLPSDRFSAERTGGSVSTLTIQRTQQEDSAVYLCASSGGQGVNGGYTFGSGTRLTVV.

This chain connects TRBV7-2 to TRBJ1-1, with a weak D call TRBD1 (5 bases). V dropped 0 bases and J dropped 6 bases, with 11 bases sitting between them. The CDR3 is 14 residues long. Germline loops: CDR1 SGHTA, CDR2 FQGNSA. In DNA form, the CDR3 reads TGTGCCAGCAGCTTAGCTGGGCGAGGGGCTGAAGCTTTCTTT. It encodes CASSLAGRGAEAFF. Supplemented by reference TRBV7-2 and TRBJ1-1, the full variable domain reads GAGVSQSPSNKVTEKGKDVELRCDPISGHTALYWYRQSLGQGLEFLIYFQGNSAPDKSGLPSDRFSAERTGGSVSTLTIQRTQQEDSAVYLCASSLAGRGAEAFFGQGTRLTVV.

The CDR3 sequence: CASSPGTNYKQYF. The CDR3 DNA is TGTGCCAGCAGTCCCGGGACCAACTACAAGCAGTACTTC. The V gene is TRBV27, the J gene TRBJ2-4; tentatively, D is TRBD1 or TRBD2 (5 bases each). This CDR3 contains 13 residues. Germline assignment: CDR1 MNHEY and CDR2 SMNVEV (reference sequence). Trimming removed 5 bases at V and 13 bases at J, with 18 bases between.

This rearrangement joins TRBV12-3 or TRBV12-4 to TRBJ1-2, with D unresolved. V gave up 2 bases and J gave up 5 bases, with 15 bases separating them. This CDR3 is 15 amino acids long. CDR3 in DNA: TGTGCCAGCAGTTTAACACCAGGAAGAGGTTATGGCTACACCTTC. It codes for CASSLTPGRGYGYTF.

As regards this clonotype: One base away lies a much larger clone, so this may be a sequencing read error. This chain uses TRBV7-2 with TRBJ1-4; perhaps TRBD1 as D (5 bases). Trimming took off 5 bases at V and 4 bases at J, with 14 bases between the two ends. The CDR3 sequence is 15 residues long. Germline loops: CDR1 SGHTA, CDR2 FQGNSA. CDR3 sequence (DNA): TGTGCCAGCAGCCCCCACGGGGGATATAATGAAAAACTGTTTTTT. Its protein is CASSPHGGYNEKLFF.

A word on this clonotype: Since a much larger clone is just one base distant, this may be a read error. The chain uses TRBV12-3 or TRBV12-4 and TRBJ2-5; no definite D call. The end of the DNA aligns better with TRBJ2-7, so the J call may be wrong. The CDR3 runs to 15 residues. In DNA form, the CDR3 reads TGTGCCAGCAGTTTAGCAGGACGGGTATGGAACGAGCAGTACTTC. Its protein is CASSLAGRVWNEQYF.

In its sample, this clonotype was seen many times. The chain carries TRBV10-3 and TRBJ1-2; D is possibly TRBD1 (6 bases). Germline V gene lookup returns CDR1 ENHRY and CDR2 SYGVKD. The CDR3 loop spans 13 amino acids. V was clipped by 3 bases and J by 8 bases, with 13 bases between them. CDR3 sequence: CAISELQGEGYTF. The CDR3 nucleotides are TGTGCCATCAGTGAACTACAGGGAGAGGGCTACACCTTC.

The CDR3 DNA reads as TGTGCCAGCATTTTACAGGGGCCAGATACGCAGTATTTT. Protein product: CASILQGPDTQYF. The chain couples TRBV2 to TRBJ2-3, with 7 bases fitting TRBD1. The V gene's germline CDR1 is SNHLY and CDR2 FYNNEI. CDR3 size: 13 residues. The V and J ends lost 7 bases and 4 bases, in that order; junction bases with no gene match: 5.

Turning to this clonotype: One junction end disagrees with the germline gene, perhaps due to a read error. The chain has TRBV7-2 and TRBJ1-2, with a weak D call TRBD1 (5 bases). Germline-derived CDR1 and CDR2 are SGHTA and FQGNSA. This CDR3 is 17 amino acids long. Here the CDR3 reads CAGSPRVGGTDNYGYTF. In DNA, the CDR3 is TGTGCCGGCAGCCCCAGGGTGGGAGGGACCGATAACTATGGCTACACCTTC.

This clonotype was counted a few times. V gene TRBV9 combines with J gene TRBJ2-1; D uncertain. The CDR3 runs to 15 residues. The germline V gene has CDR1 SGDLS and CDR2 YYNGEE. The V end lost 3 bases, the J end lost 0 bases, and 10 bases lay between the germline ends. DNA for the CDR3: TGTGCCAGCAGCGGAAGACCGAGCTCCTACAATGAGCAGTTCTTC. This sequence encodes CASSGRPSSYNEQFF.

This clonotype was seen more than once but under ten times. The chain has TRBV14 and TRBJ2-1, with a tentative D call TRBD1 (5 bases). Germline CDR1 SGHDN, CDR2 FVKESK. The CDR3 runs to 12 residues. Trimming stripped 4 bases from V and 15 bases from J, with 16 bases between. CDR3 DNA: TGTGCCAGCAGCCCGTCGGGCAGGACAACGTTCTTC. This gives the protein CASSPSGRTTFF.

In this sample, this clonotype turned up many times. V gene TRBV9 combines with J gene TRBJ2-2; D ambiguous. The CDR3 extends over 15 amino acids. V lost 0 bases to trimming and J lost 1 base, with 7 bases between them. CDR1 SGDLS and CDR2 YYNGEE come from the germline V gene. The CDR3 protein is CASSVEGRNTGELFF. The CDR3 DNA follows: TGTGCCAGCAGCGTAGAGGGTAGGAACACCGGGGAGCTGTTTTTT.

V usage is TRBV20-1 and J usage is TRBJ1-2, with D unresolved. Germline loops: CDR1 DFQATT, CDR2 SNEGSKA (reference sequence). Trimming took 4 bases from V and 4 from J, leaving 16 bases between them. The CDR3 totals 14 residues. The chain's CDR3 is CSATGRKVSYGYTF. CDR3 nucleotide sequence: TGCAGTGCTACAGGCAGGAAGGTCAGCTATGGCTACACCTTC.

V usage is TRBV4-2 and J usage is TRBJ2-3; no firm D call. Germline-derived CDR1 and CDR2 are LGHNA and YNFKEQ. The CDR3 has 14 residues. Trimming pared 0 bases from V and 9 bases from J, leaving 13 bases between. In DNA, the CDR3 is TGTGCCAGCAGCCAAGATTTTCGGGTCCCAACGCAGTATTTT. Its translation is CASSQDFRVPTQYF.

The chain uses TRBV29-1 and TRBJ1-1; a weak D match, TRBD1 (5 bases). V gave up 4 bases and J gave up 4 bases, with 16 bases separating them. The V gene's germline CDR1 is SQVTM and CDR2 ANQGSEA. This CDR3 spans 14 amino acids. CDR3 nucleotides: TGCAGCGTTGGGGCCGGATGGGGGAGCACTGAAGCTTTCTTT. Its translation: CSVGAGWGSTEAFF.

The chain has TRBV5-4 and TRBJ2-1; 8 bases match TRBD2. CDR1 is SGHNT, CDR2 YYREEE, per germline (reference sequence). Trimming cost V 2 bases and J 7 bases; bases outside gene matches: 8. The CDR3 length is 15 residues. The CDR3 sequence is CASSLSPGGWNEQFF. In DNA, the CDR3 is TGTGCCAGCAGCTTATCCCCGGGGGGGTGGAATGAGCAGTTCTTC. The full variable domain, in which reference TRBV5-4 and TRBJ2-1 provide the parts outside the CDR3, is ETGVTQSPTHLIKTRGQQVTLRCSSQSGHNTVSWYQQALGQGPQFIFQYYREEENGRGNFPPRFSGLQFPNYSSELNVNALELDDSALYLCASSLSPGGWNEQFFGPGTRLTVL.

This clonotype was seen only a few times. CDR3 region: CASSLSPGANYGYTF. The CDR3 DNA reads as TGTGCCAGCAGTTTATCCCCGGGCGCCAACTATGGCTACACCTTC. The chain employs TRBV27 and TRBJ1-2; unclear D gene. Germline lookup yields CDR1 MNHEY and CDR2 SMNVEV (reference sequence). The CDR3 sequence is 15 residues long. Trimming took off 0 bases at V and 2 bases at J, with 10 bases between the two ends.

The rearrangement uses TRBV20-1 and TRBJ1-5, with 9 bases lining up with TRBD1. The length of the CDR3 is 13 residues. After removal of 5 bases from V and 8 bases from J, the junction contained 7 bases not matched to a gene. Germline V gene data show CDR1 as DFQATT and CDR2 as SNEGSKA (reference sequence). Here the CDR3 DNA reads TGCAGTGCTCTGGACAGGGGCAGTGAGCCCCAGCATTTT. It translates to CSALDRGSEPQHF.

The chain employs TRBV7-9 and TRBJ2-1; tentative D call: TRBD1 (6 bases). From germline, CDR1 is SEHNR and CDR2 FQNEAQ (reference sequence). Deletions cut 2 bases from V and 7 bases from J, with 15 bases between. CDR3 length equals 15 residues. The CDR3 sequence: CASSLRAGERNEQFF. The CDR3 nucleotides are TGTGCCAGCAGCTTAAGGGCAGGGGAAAGGAATGAGCAGTTCTTC. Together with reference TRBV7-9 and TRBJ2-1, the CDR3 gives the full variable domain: DTGVSQNPRHKITKRGQNVTFRCDPISEHNRLYWYRQTLGQGPEFLTYFQNEAQLEKSRLLSDRFSAERPKGSFSTLEIQRTEQGDSAMYLCASSLRAGERNEQFFGPGTRLTVL.

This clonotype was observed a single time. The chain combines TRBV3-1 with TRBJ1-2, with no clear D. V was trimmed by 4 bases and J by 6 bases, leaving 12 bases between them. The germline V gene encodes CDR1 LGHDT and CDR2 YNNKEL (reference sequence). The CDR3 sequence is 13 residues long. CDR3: CASSRGRGNGYTF. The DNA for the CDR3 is TGTGCCAGCAGCCGCGGCCGGGGAAATGGCTACACCTTC.

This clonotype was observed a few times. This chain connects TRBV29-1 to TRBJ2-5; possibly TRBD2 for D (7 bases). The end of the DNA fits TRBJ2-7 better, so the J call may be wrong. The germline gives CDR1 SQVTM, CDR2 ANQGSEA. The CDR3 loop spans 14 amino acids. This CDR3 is CSVVRGLLGNEQYF. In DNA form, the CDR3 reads TGCAGCGTTGTGCGGGGGCTCCTTGGGAACGAGCAGTACTTC.